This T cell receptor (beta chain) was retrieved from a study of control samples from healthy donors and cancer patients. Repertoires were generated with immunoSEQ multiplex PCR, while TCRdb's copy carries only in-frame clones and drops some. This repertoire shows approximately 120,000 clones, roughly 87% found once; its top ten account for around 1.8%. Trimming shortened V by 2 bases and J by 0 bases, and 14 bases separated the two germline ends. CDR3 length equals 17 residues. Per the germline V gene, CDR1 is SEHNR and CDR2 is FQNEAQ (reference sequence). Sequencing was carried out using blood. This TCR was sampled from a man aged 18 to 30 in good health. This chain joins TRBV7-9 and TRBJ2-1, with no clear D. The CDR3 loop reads CASSLYLGPSSYNEQFF. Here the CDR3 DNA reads TGTGCCAGCAGCTTATATTTAGGTCCTAGCTCCTACAATGAGCAGTTCTTC.